This T cell receptor beta chain was sequenced for a study of cytomegalovirus exposure and HLA in healthy donors. Study at large: Earlier findings included over 90 million unique TCR beta sequences obtained from 150 million to 200 million T cells.

Germline V gene data show CDR1 as MGHDK and CDR2 as SYGVNS. The CDR3 has 12 amino acids. Researchers ran the PCR with 60 Vbeta and 13 Jbeta primers. Assay: immunoSEQ multiplex PCR; the TCRdb copy retains only in-frame clones and omits some. The sample carries 100,000 or so clones, over 80% recorded once. The rearrangement joins TRBV25-1 to TRBJ2-5; unclear D gene. Near its end, the DNA agrees better with TRBJ2-7, so the J call may be wrong. The sample consisted of PBMCs. The clonotype originates from a man aged 40-49 years in good health and CMV-seronegative. CDR3 DNA sequence: TGTGCCTCTTCACGTCACTCCTACGAGCAGTACTTC. It translates to CASSRHSYEQYF.